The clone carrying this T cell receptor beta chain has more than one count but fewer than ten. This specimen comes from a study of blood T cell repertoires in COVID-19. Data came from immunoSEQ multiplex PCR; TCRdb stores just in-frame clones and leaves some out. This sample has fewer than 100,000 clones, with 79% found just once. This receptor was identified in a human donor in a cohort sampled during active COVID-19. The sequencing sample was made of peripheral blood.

This chain's CDR3 is CASSVVILDSNLEEQYF. The CDR3 DNA follows: TGTGCCAGCAGCGTAGTTATTCTGGACAGCAACCTAGAGGAGCAGTACTTC. The genes are TRBV9 and TRBJ2-7, with D maybe TRBD1 (6 bases). The length of the CDR3 is 17 residues. Trimming took off 0 bases at V and 7 bases at J, with 23 bases between the two ends. Germline V CDR1 and CDR2: SGDLS, YYNGEE.